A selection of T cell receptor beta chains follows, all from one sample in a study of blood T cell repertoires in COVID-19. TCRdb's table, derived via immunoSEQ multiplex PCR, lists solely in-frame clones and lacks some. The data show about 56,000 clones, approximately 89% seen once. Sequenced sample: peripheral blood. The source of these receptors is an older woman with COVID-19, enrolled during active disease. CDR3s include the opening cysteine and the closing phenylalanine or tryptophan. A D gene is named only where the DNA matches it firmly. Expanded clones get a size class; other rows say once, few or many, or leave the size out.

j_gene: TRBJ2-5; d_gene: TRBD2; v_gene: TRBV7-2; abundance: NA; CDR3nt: TGTGCCAGCAGCTTAATCGGGACTAGCGGGAGAGAGACCCAGTACTTC; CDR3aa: CASSLIGTSGRETQYF
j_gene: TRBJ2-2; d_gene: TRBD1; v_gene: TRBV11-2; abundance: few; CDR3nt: TGTGCCAGCAGCGATCCGACAGGGGAGGTCACCGGGGAGCTGTTTTTT; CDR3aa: CASSDPTGEVTGELFF
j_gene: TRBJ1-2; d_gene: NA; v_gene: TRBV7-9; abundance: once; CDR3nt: TGTGCCAGCAGCGACGAACAGGGTTTCTATGGCTACACCTTC; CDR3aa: CASSDEQGFYGYTF
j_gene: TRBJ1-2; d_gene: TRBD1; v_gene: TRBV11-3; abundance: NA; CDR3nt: TGTGCCAGCAGCACCCGCCGGGACAGGGGCACCTATGGCTACACCTTC; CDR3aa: CASSTRRDRGTYGYTF
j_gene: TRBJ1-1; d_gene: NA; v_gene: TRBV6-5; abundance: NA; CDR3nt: TGTGCCAGCAGTTACTCCGTCCTTTCGAACACTGAAGCTTTCTTT; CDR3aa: CASSYSVLSNTEAFF
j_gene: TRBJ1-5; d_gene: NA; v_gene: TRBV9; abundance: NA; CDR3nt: TGTGCCAGCAGCGTAGGTCCCGGGGTCAATCAGCCCCAGCATTTT; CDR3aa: CASSVGPGVNQPQHF
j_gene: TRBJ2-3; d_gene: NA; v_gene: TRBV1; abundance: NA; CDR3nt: TGCACCAGCAGCCCTCTCGGTGGCGGGGGGTCCTACACAGATACGCAGTATTTT; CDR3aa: CTSSPLGGGGSYTDTQYF
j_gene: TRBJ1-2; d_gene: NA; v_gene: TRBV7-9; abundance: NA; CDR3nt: TGTGCCAGCAGCTCCACAGGAATCTCTTATGGCTACACCTTC; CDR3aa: CASSSTGISYGYTF
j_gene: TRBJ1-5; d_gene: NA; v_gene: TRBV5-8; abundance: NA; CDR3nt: TGTGCCAGCAGCTCTGGAGGGCGACAGCCCCAGCATTTT; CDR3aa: CASSSGGRQPQHF
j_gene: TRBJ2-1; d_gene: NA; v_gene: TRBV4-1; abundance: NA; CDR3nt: TGCGCCAGCTCCAAAACGACTGTCGGTTACAATGAGCAGTTCTTC; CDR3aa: CASSKTTVGYNEQFF
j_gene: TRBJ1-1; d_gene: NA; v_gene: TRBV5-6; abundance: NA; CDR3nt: TGTGCCAGCAGCTTTGGACAGCCCAGCACTGAAGCTTTCTTT; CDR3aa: CASSFGQPSTEAFF
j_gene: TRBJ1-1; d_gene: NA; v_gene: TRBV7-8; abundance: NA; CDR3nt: TGTGCCAGCAGCTTAGCCCGGTTCGCAGGGGAGAACACTGAAGCTTTCTTT; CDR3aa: CASSLARFAGENTEAFF
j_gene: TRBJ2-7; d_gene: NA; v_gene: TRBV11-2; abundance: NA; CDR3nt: TGTGCCAGCAGCTCTAACAGCTACGAGCAGTACTTC; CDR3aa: CASSSNSYEQYF
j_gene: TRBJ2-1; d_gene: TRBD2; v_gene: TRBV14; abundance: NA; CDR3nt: TGTGCCAGCAGCCAAGATTGGGCTAGCGGGAGCTACAATGAGCAGTTCTTC; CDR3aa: CASSQDWASGSYNEQFF
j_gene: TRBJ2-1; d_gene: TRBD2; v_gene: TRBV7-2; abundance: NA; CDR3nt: TGTGCCAGCAAACAAAGCGGGGGTTCTTACAATGAGCAGTTCTTC; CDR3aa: CASKQSGGSYNEQFF
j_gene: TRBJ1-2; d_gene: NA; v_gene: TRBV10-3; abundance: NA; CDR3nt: TGTGCCATCCCAGATGACTATGGCTACACCTTC; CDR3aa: CAIPDDYGYTF
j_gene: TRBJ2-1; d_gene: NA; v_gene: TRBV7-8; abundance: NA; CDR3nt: TGTGCCAGCAGCCCACCCGGGGGGCCCTCCTACAATGAGCAGTTCTTC; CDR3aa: CASSPPGGPSYNEQFF
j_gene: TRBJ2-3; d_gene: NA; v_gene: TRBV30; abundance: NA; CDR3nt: TGTGCCTGGAGGGAGAGCACAGATACGCAGTATTTT; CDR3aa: CAWRESTDTQYF
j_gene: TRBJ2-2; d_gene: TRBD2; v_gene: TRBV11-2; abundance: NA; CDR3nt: TGTGCCAGCAGCGGACTAGCGGGACGCACCGGGGAGCTGTTTTTT; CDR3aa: CASSGLAGRTGELFF
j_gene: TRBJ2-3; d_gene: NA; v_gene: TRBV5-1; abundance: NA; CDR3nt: TGCGCCAGCAGCGAAACGCCTAGGTCGGTAGATACGCAGTATTTT; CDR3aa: CASSETPRSVDTQYF
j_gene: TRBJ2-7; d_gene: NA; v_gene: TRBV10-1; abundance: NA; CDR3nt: TGCGCCAGCAGTGAAGCCGCTTTGAGGAGTGACGAGCAGTACTTC; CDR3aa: CASSEAALRSDEQYF
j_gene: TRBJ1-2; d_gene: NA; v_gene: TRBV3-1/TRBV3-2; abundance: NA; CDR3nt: TGTGCCAGCAGACATACAGGGATCGATGGCTACACCTTC; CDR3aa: CASRHTGIDGYTF
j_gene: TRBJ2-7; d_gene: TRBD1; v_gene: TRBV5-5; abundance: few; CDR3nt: TGTGCCAGCAGAGGGACAGGGGGCTACGAGCAGTACTTC; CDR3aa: CASRGTGGYEQYF
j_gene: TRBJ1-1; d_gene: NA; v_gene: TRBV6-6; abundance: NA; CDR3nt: TGTGCCAGCAGTTACCCCCAAGGGGGAAGGACTGAAGCTTTCTTT; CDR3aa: CASSYPQGGRTEAFF
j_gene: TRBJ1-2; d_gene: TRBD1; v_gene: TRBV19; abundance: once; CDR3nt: TGTGCCAGTAGTCTCGGACAGGGTGATGGCTACACCTTC; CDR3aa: CASSLGQGDGYTF
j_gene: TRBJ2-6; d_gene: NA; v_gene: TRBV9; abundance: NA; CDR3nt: TGTGCCAGCACCCTCGGGGCTGGGGCCAACGTCCTGACTTTC; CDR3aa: CASTLGAGANVLTF
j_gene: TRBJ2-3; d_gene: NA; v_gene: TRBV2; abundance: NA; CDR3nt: TGTGCCAGCAGTGAACGGGGCAGGGGAGACACAGATACGCAGTATTTT; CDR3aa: CASSERGRGDTDTQYF
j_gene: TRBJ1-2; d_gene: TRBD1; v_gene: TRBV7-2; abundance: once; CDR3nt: TGTGCCAGCAGCTCACAGGGGCCGGCTAACTATGGCTACACCTTC; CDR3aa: CASSSQGPANYGYTF
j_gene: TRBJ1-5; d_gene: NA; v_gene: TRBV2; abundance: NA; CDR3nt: TGTGCCAGCAGGCAGGAGGGTCAGCATCAGCCCCAGCATTTT; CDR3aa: CASRQEGQHQPQHF
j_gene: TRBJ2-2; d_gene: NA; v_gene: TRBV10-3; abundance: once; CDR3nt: TGTGCCATCACCGATACGCGGAGAATGAACACCGGGGAGCTGTTTTTT; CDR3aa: CAITDTRRMNTGELFF
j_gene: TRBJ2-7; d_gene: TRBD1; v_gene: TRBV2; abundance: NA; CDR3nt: TGTGCCAGCAGTCGGACAGGGTTTTTATTCGGGCAGTACTTC; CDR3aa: CASSRTGFLFGQYF
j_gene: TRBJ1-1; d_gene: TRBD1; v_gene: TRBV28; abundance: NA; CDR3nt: TGTGCCAGCAGTCCCCGGACAGGGGGAGTCTCCGTGAACACTGAAGCTTTCTTT; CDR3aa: CASSPRTGGVSVNTEAFF
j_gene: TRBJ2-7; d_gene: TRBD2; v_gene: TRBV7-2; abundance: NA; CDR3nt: TGTGCCAGCAGCCCTGGACTAGCGAGTTCCTACGAGCAGTACTTC; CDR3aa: CASSPGLASSYEQYF
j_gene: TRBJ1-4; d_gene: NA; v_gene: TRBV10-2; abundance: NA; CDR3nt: TGCGCCAGCAGTGAGTCGAATGCGGTGAAACTGTTTTTT; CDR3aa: CASSESNAVKLFF
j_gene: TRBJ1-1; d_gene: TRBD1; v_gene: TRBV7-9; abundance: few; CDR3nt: TGTGCCAGCAGCACCACAGGGGCGACTGAAGCTTTCTTT; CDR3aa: CASSTTGATEAFF
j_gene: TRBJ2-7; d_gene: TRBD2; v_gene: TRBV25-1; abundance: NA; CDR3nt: TGTGCCAGCAGTCATAGCGGGAGCGTTACGATGCAGTACTTC; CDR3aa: CASSHSGSVTMQYF
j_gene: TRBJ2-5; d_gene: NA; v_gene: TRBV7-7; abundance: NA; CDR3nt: TGTGCCAGCAGCTTAGGGGGGGCACAGGGGGAGACCCAGTACTTC; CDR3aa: CASSLGGAQGETQYF
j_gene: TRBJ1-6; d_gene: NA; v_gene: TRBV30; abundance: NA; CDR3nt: TGTGCCTGGAGACGGATTGGGCAAACAAGCTCCTATAATTCACCCCTCCACTTT; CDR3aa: CAWRRIGQTSSYNSPLHF
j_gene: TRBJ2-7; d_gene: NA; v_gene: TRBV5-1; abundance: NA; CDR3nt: TGCGCCAGCAGCCACCCAGGGTACGAGCAGTACTTC; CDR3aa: CASSHPGYEQYF
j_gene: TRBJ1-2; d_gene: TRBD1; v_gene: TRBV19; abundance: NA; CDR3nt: TGTGCCAGTAGTATCCTGCCGGGACAGGGGCCGGGTACCTATGGCTACACCTTC; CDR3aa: CASSILPGQGPGTYGYTF
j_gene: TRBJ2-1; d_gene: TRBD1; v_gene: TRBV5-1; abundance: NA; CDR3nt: TGCGCCAGCAGCTTGGGGACAGGGGGCTCCTACAATGAGCAGTTCTTC; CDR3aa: CASSLGTGGSYNEQFF
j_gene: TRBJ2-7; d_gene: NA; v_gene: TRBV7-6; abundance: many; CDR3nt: TGTGCCAGCAGCGCAGACCTAGCAACCGAGCAGTACTTC; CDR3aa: CASSADLATEQYF
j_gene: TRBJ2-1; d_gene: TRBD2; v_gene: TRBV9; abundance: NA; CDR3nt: TGTGCCAGCAGCGTAGGGCTAGCGGGAGCATACAATGAGCAGTTCTTC; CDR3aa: CASSVGLAGAYNEQFF
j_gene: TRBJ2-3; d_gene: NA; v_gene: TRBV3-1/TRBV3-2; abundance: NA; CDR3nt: TGTGCCAGCAGCCGGCCGGCAGGGGGCACAGATACGCAGTATTTT; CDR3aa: CASSRPAGGTDTQYF
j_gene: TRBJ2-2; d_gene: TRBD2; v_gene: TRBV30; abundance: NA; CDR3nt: TGTGCCTCCGGCGGGAGAGCGGGCACCGGGGAGCTGTTTTTT; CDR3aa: CASGGRAGTGELFF
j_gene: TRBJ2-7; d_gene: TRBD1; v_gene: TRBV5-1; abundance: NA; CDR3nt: TGCGCCAGCGGGACAGGGGAACTCTACGAGCAGTACTTC; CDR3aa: CASGTGELYEQYF
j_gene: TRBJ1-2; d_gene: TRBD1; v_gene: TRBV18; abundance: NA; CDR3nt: TGTGCCAGCTCACCAGGGACAGACCTCTATGGCTACACCTTC; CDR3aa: CASSPGTDLYGYTF
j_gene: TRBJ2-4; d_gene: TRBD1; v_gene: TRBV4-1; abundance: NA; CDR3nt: TGCGCCAGCAGCCACGAAAGGGGACAGATACTAGCCAAAAACATTCAGTACTTC; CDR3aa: CASSHERGQILAKNIQYF
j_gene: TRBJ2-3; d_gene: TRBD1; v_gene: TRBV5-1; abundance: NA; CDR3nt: TGCGCCAGCAGCTCGGGGCAGGGGGCTGGTACGCAGTATTTT; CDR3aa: CASSSGQGAGTQYF
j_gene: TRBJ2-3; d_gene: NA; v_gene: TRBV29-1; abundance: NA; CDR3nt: TGCAGCGTTGAAACCCAGAGCACAGATACGCAGTATTTT; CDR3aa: CSVETQSTDTQYF
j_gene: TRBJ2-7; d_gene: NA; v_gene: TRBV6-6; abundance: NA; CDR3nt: TGTGCCAGCACCCTCTACGGGGACTCCTACGAGCAGTACTTC; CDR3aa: CASTLYGDSYEQYF
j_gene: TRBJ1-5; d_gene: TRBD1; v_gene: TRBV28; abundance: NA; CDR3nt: TGTGCCAGCAGTCAGGCTCAGGGGGCCCAGCCCCAGCATTTT; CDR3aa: CASSQAQGAQPQHF
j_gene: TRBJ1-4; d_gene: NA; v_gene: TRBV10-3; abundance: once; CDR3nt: TGTGCCATCAGTCCGTCCAGGGGTAATGAAAAACTGTTTTTT; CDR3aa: CAISPSRGNEKLFF